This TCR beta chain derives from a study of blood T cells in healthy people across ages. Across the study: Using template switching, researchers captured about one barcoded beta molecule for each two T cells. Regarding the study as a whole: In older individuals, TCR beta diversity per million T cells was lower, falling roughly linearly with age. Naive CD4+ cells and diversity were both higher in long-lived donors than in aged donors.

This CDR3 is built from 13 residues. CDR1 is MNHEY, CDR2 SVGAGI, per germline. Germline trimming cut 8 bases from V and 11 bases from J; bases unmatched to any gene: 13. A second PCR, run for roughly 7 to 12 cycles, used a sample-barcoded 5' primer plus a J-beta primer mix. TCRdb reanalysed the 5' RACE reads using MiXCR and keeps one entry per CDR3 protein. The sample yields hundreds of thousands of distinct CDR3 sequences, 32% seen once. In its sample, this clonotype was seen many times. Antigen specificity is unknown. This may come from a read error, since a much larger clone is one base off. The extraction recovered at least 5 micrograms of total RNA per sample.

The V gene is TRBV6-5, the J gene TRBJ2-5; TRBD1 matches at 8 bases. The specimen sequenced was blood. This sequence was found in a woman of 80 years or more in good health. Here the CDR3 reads CASGWTGRNEQYF. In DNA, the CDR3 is TGTGCCAGCGGCTGGACAGGGCGGAATGAGCAGTACTTC.